This T cell receptor beta chain was identified during a study of regulatory T cells in long-lasting Graves disease. Noted time point: newly diagnosed GD, antithyroid drugs for less than 3 months. Following extraction of RNA from PBMCs, that RNA was used to make the TCR library. This clonotype showed up many times. CDR3 length: 15 amino acids. V shed 7 bases and J shed 1 base, with 16 bases lying between them. Germline CDR1 and CDR2: SNHLY and FYNNEI. Arm-PCR of CDR3 regions and iRepertoire HTBI primers were used to build TCR beta libraries. MiXCR, applied by TCRdb to the multiplex PCR reads, yields one record per CDR3 protein. The sample has roughly 260,000 distinct CDR3 sequences, 18% seen once. This same sample was also taken into another study, of T cells in Graves' hyperthyroidism and ophthalmopathy.

The specimen was peripheral blood mononuclear cells (PBMCs), collected at new diagnosis, from a patient treated with antithyroid drugs. The receptor's source is a young woman with Graves disease. The V call is TRBV2, the J call TRBJ2-5, with TRBD2 as a possible D gene (5 bases). The CDR3 nucleotides are TGTGCCAGCAATACCCCGAGGGTCGGCCAAGAGACCCAGTACTTC. It is translated as CASNTPRVGQETQYF.